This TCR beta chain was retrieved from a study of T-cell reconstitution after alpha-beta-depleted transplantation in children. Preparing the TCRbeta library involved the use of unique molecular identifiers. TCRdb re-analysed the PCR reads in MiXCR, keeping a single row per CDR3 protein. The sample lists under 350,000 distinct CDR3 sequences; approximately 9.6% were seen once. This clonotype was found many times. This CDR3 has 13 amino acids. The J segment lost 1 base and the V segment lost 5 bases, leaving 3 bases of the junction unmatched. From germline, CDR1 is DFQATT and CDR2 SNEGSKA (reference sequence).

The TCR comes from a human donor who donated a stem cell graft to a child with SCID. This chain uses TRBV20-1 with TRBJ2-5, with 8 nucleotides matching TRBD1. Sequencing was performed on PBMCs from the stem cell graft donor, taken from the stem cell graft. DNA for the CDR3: TGCAGTGCTGGAGGGACAGGCCAAGAGACCCAGTACTTC. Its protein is CSAGGTGQETQYF.